This TCR beta chain was retrieved from a study of monozygotic twins with inflammatory bowel disease. Two nested PCRs, roughly 16 and 10 cycles, amplified TCRalpha and TCRbeta cDNA. TCRdb re-analyzed the 5' RACE reads; it lists each CDR3 protein once, without DNA. In total, the table holds about 440,000 distinct CDR3 sequences. The source is a human donor with ulcerative colitis or Crohn's disease, or a healthy co-twin of an affected twin (not recorded which). Sequences were obtained from blood.

The CDR3 here is CASRSGQGNSYEQYF. The gene calls are TRBV6-5 and TRBJ2-7; the D call from TCRdb, TRBD1, cannot be confirmed without DNA. The CDR3 is 15 amino acids. Germline loops: CDR1 MNHEY, CDR2 SVGAGI.